Listed below are T cell receptor beta chains from one sample, sequenced in a study of T cells in Graves' hyperthyroidism and ophthalmopathy. TCRdb reprocessed the multiplex PCR reads with MiXCR, giving one entry per CDR3 protein. The sample has roughly 180,000 distinct CDR3 sequences, approximately 17% seen once. The specimen sequenced was blood. These receptor sequences come from a woman aged 45-60 years with Graves' hyperthyroidism. The CDR3 runs from the conserved cysteine through the conserved F or W. Fields, in order: V gene, clone size, J gene, D gene, CDR3 length, CDR3 protein, CDR3 DNA. D genes are given only for firm matches. Clone size is shown for a subset of rows, as once, few, many or a class of expanded clone.

v_call: TRBV27; clone_size: many; j_call: TRBJ2-3; d_call: NA; cdr3_length: 12; cdr3_aa: CASSFPRDTQYF; cdr3_nt: TGTGCCAGCAGTTTTCCTCGAGATACGCAGTATTTT
v_call: TRBV4-3; clone_size: few; j_call: TRBJ1-2; d_call: TRBD1; cdr3_length: 15; cdr3_aa: CASSRQTGELYGYTF; cdr3_nt: TGCGCCAGCAGCCGGCAGACAGGGGAGCTCTATGGCTACACCTTC
v_call: TRBV28; clone_size: many; j_call: TRBJ1-1; d_call: NA; cdr3_length: 13; cdr3_aa: CASSPRTSRQAFF; cdr3_nt: TGTGCCAGCAGTCCCCGGACATCCCGGCAGGCTTTCTTT
v_call: TRBV5-1; clone_size: many; j_call: TRBJ1-2; d_call: NA; cdr3_length: 16; cdr3_aa: CASSLERGAGRNGYTF; cdr3_nt: TGCGCCAGCAGCCTGGAGAGGGGGGCAGGGCGAAATGGCTACACCTTC
v_call: TRBV28; clone_size: NA; j_call: TRBJ2-7; d_call: TRBD2; cdr3_length: 12; cdr3_aa: CASSAGVYEQYF; cdr3_nt: TGTGCCAGCAGTGCGGGAGTCTACGAGCAGTACTTC
v_call: TRBV29-1; clone_size: many; j_call: TRBJ2-5; d_call: NA; cdr3_length: 16; cdr3_aa: CSVLPLTQGRGETQYF; cdr3_nt: TGCAGCGTTCTCCCCCTCACACAGGGACGAGGAGAGACCCAGTACTTC
v_call: TRBV12-3/TRBV12-4; clone_size: many; j_call: TRBJ2-6; d_call: TRBD1; cdr3_length: 15; cdr3_aa: CASRTGLSGANVLTF; cdr3_nt: TGTGCCAGCAGGACAGGGTTATCTGGGGCCAACGTCCTGACTTTC
v_call: TRBV7-9; clone_size: few; j_call: TRBJ1-2; d_call: TRBD1; cdr3_length: 16; cdr3_aa: CASSRDRVDANYGYTF; cdr3_nt: TGTGCCAGCAGTCGGGACAGGGTGGACGCTAACTATGGCTACACCTTC
v_call: TRBV5-1; clone_size: many; j_call: TRBJ2-7; d_call: NA; cdr3_length: 15; cdr3_aa: CASSLGTVGSYEQYF; cdr3_nt: TGCGCCAGCAGCTTGGGGACAGTCGGCTCCTACGAGCAGTACTTC
v_call: TRBV25-1; clone_size: many; j_call: TRBJ1-2; d_call: NA; cdr3_length: 16; cdr3_aa: CASSEWRGDLKTGYTF; cdr3_nt: TGTGCCAGCAGTGAATGGAGAGGGGACCTCAAGACGGGCTACACCTTC
v_call: TRBV12-3/TRBV12-4; clone_size: many; j_call: TRBJ2-1; d_call: NA; cdr3_length: 13; cdr3_aa: CASSYLQRSEQFF; cdr3_nt: TGTGCCAGCAGTTATTTACAGCGGAGTGAGCAGTTCTTC
v_call: TRBV19; clone_size: many; j_call: TRBJ1-2; d_call: NA; cdr3_length: 14; cdr3_aa: CASSPDSLIDGYTF; cdr3_nt: TGTGCCAGTAGCCCGGACAGCCTCATCGATGGCTACACCTTC